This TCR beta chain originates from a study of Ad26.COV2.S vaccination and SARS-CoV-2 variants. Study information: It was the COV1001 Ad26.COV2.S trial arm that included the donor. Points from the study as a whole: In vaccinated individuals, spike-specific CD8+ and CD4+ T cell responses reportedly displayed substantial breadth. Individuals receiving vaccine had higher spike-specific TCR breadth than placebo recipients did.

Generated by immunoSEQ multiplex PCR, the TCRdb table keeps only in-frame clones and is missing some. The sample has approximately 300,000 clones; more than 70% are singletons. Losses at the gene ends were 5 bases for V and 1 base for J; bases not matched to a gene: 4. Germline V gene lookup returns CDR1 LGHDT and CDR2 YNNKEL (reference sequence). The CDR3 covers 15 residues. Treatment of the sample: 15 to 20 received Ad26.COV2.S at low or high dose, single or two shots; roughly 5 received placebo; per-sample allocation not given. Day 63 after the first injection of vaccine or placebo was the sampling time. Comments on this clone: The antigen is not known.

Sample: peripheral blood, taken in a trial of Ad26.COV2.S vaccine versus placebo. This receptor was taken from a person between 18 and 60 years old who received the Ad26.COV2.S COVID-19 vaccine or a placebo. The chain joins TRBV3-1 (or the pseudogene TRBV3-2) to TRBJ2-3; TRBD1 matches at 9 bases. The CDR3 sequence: CASSARDRGTDTQYF. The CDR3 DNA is TGTGCCAGCAGCGCCCGGGACAGGGGCACAGATACGCAGTATTTT.